Listed below are T cell receptor beta chains from one sample, sequenced in a study of blood T cell repertoires in COVID-19. Generated by immunoSEQ multiplex PCR, the TCRdb table keeps only in-frame clones and is missing some. The top ten hold 3.5% to 4.5% of the sample, which has fewer than 350,000 clones, roughly 85% seen once. Material for sequencing was PBMCs or T cells enriched from blood (not recorded which). The receptors shown here come from a woman aged 40 to 49 with acute COVID-19. Both conserved end residues are part of each CDR3. A D gene is named only where the DNA matches it firmly. Some rows have no size entry. The others give once, few or many, or a class for an expanded clone.

abundance,v_gene,j_gene,d_gene,CDR3nt,CDR3aa
-,TRBV14,TRBJ1-6,-,TGTGCCAGCAGCCCGATGCCAGGGTTATCCCTCCACTTT,CASSPMPGLSLHF
-,TRBV24-1,TRBJ2-5,-,TGTGCCACCAGTGATCCAAGGGGAACTGGGGAGACCCAGTACTTC,CATSDPRGTGETQYF
-,TRBV7-2,TRBJ1-2,-,TGTGCCAGCAGCGAACAGCTCTATGGCTACACCTTC,CASSEQLYGYTF
once,TRBV3-1/TRBV3-2,TRBJ1-3,-,TGTGCCAGCAGCCTAGCTACAGGGTCTGGAAACACCATATATTTT,CASSLATGSGNTIYF
-,TRBV5-5,TRBJ2-7,-,TGTGCCAGCAGCTTCACAGAACTCCCCTACGAGCAGTACTTC,CASSFTELPYEQYF
-,TRBV14,TRBJ1-1,-,TGTGCCAGCAGCCAAGAGGCTAGGGGCACTGAAGCTTTCTTT,CASSQEARGTEAFF
few,TRBV18,TRBJ1-1,TRBD1,TGTGCCAGCTCACGACAGGGGGCGCGACAGAGGGACACTGAAGCTTTCTTT,CASSRQGARQRDTEAFF
-,TRBV7-3,TRBJ1-1,TRBD1,TGTGCCAGCAGCTCAAGAGGGACAGGCATGAACACTGAAGCTTTCTTT,CASSSRGTGMNTEAFF
-,TRBV5-1,TRBJ1-1,-,TGCGCCAGCAGCTTGTTCGGGGTATGGTCCCTTACTGAAGCTTTCTTT,CASSLFGVWSLTEAFF
-,TRBV6-2/TRBV6-3,TRBJ2-2,-,TGTGCCAGCAGTTACGATAGACAGACAAACCTCTTGAACACCGGGGAGCTGTTTTTT,CASSYDRQTNLLNTGELFF
-,TRBV5-1,TRBJ1-2,TRBD1,TGCGCCAGCAGCTTGGTTGGCAGGGGGTTTCACTATGGCTACACCTTC,CASSLVGRGFHYGYTF
-,TRBV11-3,TRBJ2-2,-,TGTGCCAGCAGCCCTAGTATAACAGGTGGAAACACCGGGGAGCTGTTTTTT,CASSPSITGGNTGELFF
-,TRBV6-2/TRBV6-3,TRBJ2-5,-,TGTGCCAGCAGTTACCGCGGGGAGACCCAGTACTTC,CASSYRGETQYF
-,TRBV5-1,TRBJ1-2,TRBD1,TGCGCCAGCAGCCCTAATCCCGGGACAGTTAACTATGGCTACACCTTC,CASSPNPGTVNYGYTF
-,TRBV9,TRBJ1-2,-,TGTGCCAGCAGCGTAGGGGACACGAGCTATGGCTACACCTTC,CASSVGDTSYGYTF
once,TRBV7-9,TRBJ2-3,-,TGTGCCAGCAGCTCCCAGGGGGGAAGTAGCACAGATACGCAGTATTTT,CASSSQGGSSTDTQYF
-,TRBV3-1/TRBV3-2,TRBJ2-7,TRBD1,TGTGCCAGCAGCCAAGAGGGACAGAAGCAGTACTTC,CASSQEGQKQYF
-,TRBV7-9,TRBJ1-1,-,TGTGCCAGCAGCTTAGTGTGGCGACTCACCTCGGAGAACACTGAAGCTTTCTTT,CASSLVWRLTSENTEAFF
-,TRBV27,TRBJ2-1,TRBD1,TGTGCCAGCAGTTTGCCTGGACAGGGTGGGAATGAGCAGTTCTTC,CASSLPGQGGNEQFF
once,TRBV5-5,TRBJ1-2,TRBD1,TGTGCCAGCAGCTTGGGACAGGGAGGAGAGTGCACCTTC,CASSLGQGGECTF
once,TRBV25-1,TRBJ1-6,-,TGTGCCAGCAGTGATCACGAGATTACCTATAATTCACCCCTCCACTTT,CASSDHEITYNSPLHF
-,TRBV10-2,TRBJ1-1,-,TGCGCCAGCAGTGAGTCGTGGGCAGCGGGCACTGAAGCTTTCTTT,CASSESWAAGTEAFF
-,TRBV5-4,TRBJ2-1,-,TGTGCCAGCAGCTTGGAACACGGGAGAGGGGATGAGCAGTTCTTC,CASSLEHGRGDEQFF
-,TRBV19,TRBJ2-2,-,TGTGCCAGTAGTATCTCGGGGGCCGGGGAGCTGTTTTTT,CASSISGAGELFF
once,TRBV5-1,TRBJ2-5,TRBD2,TGCGCCAGCAGCTATAGCGGGGGGCACCAAGAGACCCAGTACTTC,CASSYSGGHQETQYF
-,TRBV5-5,TRBJ1-6,-,TGTGCCAGCAGCTTTGAACGGGGGGTTCGTTCACCCCTCCACTTT,CASSFERGVRSPLHF
-,TRBV7-2,TRBJ1-5,-,TGTGCCAGCAGCTTAAGGGGACAAGGTCAGCCCCAGCATTTT,CASSLRGQGQPQHF
-,TRBV5-8,TRBJ1-2,-,TGTGCCAGCAGCCGCCTCGGTACTAACTATGGCTACACCTTC,CASSRLGTNYGYTF
-,TRBV2,TRBJ2-7,-,TGTGCCAGCAGTGAAGCTAGGGGTCCCTACGAGCAGTACTTC,CASSEARGPYEQYF
-,TRBV5-1,TRBJ2-1,TRBD2,TGCGCCAGCAGCTTGGTGGGACCTAGCGGGGATGAGCAGTTCTTC,CASSLVGPSGDEQFF
-,TRBV4-3,TRBJ2-5,TRBD2,TGCGCCAGCAGCGAAGACGTCGCGGGAGGACAAGAGACCCAGTACTTC,CASSEDVAGGQETQYF
-,TRBV4-1,TRBJ2-3,-,TGCGCCAGCAGCCAACAGGGGACCAGCACAGATACGCAGTATTTT,CASSQQGTSTDTQYF
-,TRBV5-1,TRBJ2-5,TRBD1,TGCGCCAGCAGCTTGGGGACAGGGAAAAACCAAGAGACCCAGTACTTC,CASSLGTGKNQETQYF
-,TRBV29-1,TRBJ2-2,TRBD1,TGCAGCGTCGCGGGGACAGGGGACGGGGAGCTGTTTTTT,CSVAGTGDGELFF
-,TRBV7-2,TRBJ2-2,TRBD2,TGTGCCAGCAGGCCGGGACTAGGCGGAATCGGGGAGCTGTTTTTT,CASRPGLGGIGELFF
-,TRBV4-2,TRBJ2-1,-,TGTGCCAGCAGCCAAATACCGTCGGCGACTAGGTCCTACAATGAGCAGTTCTTC,CASSQIPSATRSYNEQFF
-,TRBV9,TRBJ2-3,TRBD2,TGTGCCAGCAGCGCAGTTGTGGGAGGGTGGCGGGGGGATCCAGATACGCAGTATTTT,CASSAVVGGWRGDPDTQYF
-,TRBV28,TRBJ1-1,-,TGTGCCAGCTGGCCAGTGACACCCACAAGCACTGAAGCTTTCTTT,CASWPVTPTSTEAFF
-,TRBV5-4,TRBJ1-6,TRBD1,TGTGCCAGCAGCTTGCCGACAGGGGATAATTCACCCCTCCACTTT,CASSLPTGDNSPLHF
-,TRBV9,TRBJ1-3,TRBD1,TGTGCCAGCAGCGTAGACCTGGGACAGGGATTCCCTGGAAACACCATATATTTT,CASSVDLGQGFPGNTIYF
-,TRBV6-2/TRBV6-3,TRBJ2-7,TRBD2,TGTGCCAGCAGTTCCCTAGCGGGGGCCTACGAGCAGTACTTC,CASSSLAGAYEQYF
-,TRBV28,TRBJ2-5,-,TGTGCCAGCAGTTTTTTTCGGTTGAGTCCCGGGACCCAGTACTTC,CASSFFRLSPGTQYF
-,TRBV5-1,TRBJ1-1,-,TGCGCCAGCAGCTTGACCCGGGGGGAGCGGACTGAAGCTTTCTTT,CASSLTRGERTEAFF
-,TRBV5-6,TRBJ2-7,-,TGTGCCAGCAAGATGGTGTCTGCCAGGGATTACGAGCAGTACTTC,CASKMVSARDYEQYF
-,TRBV6-5,TRBJ2-1,-,TGTGCCAGCACTAGTCAGGCGGGGTGGGAGCAGTTCTTC,CASTSQAGWEQFF
-,TRBV6-2/TRBV6-3,TRBJ1-1,TRBD1,TGTGCCAGCAGTTACGGCAGGGACAGGGGAGGAACTGAAGCTTTCTTT,CASSYGRDRGGTEAFF
-,TRBV18,TRBJ1-2,-,TGTGCCAGCTCACCCGCCGGGGAAGGTGGGGACTATGGCTACACCTTC,CASSPAGEGGDYGYTF
-,TRBV6-5,TRBJ2-5,-,TGTGCCAGCAGTTACTCGACTGCAAACCAAGAGACCCAGTACTTC,CASSYSTANQETQYF
-,TRBV6-5,TRBJ1-6,-,TGTGCCAGCAGCAACAACTATAATTCACCCCTCCACTTT,CASSNNYNSPLHF
-,TRBV29-1,TRBJ2-5,TRBD2,TGCAGCGTCCGCGGGGGGGGGCCTCTGGAGACCCAGTACTTC,CSVRGGGPLETQYF
-,TRBV7-2,TRBJ2-2,TRBD2,TGTGCCAGCAGCTCAAAAGGACTAGCGGGGGGAGTCGGGGAGCTGTTTTTT,CASSSKGLAGGVGELFF
-,TRBV6-5,TRBJ1-1,-,TGTGCCAGCAGTTACCTCAGGGGTTCCGACACTGAAGCTTTCTTT,CASSYLRGSDTEAFF
-,TRBV5-5,TRBJ1-5,-,TGTGCCAGCAGCTCAGGGAAGGGGGAAAATCAGCCCCAGCATTTT,CASSSGKGENQPQHF